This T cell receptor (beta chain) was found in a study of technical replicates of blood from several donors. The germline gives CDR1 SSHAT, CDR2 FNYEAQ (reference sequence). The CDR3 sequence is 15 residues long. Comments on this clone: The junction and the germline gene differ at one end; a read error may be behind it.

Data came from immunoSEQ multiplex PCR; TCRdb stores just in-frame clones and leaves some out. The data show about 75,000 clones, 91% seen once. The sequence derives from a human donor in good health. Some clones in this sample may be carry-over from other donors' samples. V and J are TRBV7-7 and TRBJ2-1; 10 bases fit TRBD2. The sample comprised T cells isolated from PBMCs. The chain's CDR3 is CASSLVTSGLNEQFF. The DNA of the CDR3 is TGTGCTAGCAGCTTAGTGACTAGCGGGCTCAATGAGCAGTTCTTC.